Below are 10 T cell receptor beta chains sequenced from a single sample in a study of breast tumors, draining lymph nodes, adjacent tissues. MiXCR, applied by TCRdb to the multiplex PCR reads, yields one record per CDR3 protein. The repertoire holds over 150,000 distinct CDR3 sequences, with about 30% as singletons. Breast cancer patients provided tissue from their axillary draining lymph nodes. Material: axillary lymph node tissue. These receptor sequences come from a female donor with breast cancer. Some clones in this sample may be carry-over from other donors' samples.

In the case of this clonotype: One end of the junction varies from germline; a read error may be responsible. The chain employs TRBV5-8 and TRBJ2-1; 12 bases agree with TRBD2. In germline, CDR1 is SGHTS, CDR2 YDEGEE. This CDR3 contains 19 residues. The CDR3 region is CASSSNRLLAGGFYNEQLF. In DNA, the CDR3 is TGTGCCAGCAGCTCTAACCGATTACTAGCGGGAGGTTTCTACAATGAGCAGCTCTTC.

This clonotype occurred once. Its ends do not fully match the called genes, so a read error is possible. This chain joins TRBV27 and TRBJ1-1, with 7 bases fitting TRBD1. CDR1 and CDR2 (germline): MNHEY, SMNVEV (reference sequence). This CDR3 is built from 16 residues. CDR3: CASTGGQGQFDTEASF. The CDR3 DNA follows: TGTGCCAGCACAGGGGGGCAGGGCCAATTCGACACTGAAGCTTCCTTT.

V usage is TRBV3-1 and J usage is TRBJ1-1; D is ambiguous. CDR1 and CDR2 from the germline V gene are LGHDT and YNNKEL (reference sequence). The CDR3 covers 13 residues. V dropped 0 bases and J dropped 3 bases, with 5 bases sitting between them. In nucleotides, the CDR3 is TGTGCCAGCAGCCAAGAAAGGTACACTGAAGCTTTCTTT. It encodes CASSQERYTEAFF.

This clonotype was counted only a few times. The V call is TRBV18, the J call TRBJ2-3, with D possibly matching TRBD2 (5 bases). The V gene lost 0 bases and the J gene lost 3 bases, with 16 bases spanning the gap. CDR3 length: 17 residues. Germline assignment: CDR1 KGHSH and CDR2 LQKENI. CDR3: CASSPPKVASRTDTQYF. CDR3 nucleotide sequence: TGTGCCAGCTCACCACCGAAAGTGGCTAGCCGGACAGATACGCAGTATTTT.

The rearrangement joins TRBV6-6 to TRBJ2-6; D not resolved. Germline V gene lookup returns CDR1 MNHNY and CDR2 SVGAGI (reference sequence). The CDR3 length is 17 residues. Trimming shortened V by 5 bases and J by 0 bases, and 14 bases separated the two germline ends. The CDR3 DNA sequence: TGTGCCAGCAGTGCCCGACGGAAATACTCTGGGGCCAACGTCCTGACTTTC. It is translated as CASSARRKYSGANVLTF.

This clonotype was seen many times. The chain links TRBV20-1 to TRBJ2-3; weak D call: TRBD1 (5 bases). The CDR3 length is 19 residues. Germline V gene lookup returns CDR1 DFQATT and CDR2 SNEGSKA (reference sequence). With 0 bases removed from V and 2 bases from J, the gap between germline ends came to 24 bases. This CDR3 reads CSARDRIRLDSRATDTQYF. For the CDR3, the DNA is TGCAGTGCTAGAGACCGTATCAGATTAGACAGTCGTGCCACAGATACGCAGTATTTT.

The CDR3 loop reads CASSLTGLNEKLFF. The CDR3 DNA sequence: TGTGCCAGCAGCTTGACAGGGCTTAATGAAAAACTGTTTTTT. The chain joins TRBV7-9 to TRBJ1-4; TRBD1 aligns across 7 bases. CDR3 size: 14 residues. The germline gives CDR1 SEHNR, CDR2 FQNEAQ (reference sequence). V lost 3 bases, J lost 4 bases, and 2 bases stayed unmatched.

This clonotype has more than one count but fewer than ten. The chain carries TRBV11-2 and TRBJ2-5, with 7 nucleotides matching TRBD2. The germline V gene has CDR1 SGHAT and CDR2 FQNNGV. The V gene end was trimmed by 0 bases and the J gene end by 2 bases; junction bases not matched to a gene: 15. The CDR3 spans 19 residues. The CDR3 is CASSLDREARLEGQETQYF. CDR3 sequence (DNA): TGTGCCAGCAGCTTAGATCGGGAGGCCCGACTGGAAGGACAAGAGACCCAGTACTTC.

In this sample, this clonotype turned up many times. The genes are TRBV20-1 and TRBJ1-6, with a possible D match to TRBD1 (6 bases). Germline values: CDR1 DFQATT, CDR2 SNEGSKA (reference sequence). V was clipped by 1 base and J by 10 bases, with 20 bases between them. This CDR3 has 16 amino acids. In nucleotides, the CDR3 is TGCAGTGCTAGAGGATCGGGGGCGGTATTAGGATCACCCCTCCACTTT. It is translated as CSARGSGAVLGSPLHF.

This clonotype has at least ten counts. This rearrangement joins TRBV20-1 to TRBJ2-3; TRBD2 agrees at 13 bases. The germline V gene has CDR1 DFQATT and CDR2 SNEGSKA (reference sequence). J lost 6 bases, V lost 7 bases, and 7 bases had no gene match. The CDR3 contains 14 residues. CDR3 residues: CSVRLAGGPDTQYF. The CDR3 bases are TGCAGTGTCCGACTAGCGGGAGGACCGGATACGCAGTATTTT.